The rows below give T cell receptor beta chains drawn from one sample of a study of cytotoxic CD8 clonotypes in ibrutinib-treated CLL. Generated by immunoSEQ multiplex PCR, the TCRdb table keeps only in-frame clones and is missing some. The table records 100,000 to 150,000 clones, roughly 85% of them present only once. The source material was PBMCs, sampled after 24 months of ibrutinib treatment. These receptors all stem from a human donor with chronic lymphocytic leukemia. Each CDR3 is given with its conserved first and last residue. D genes are given only for firm matches. Rows may omit the clone size; those that give it use once, few, many or a size class.

abundance	j_gene	d_gene	v_gene	CDR3aa	CDR3nt
.	TRBJ2-2	TRBD1	TRBV11-1	CASRSDRERVTGELFF	TGTGCCAGCAGGTCGGACAGGGAGCGCGTCACCGGGGAGCTGTTTTTT
once	TRBJ2-5	.	TRBV9	CASSVAPHQETQYF	TGTGCCAGCAGCGTAGCCCCCCATCAAGAGACCCAGTACTTC
.	TRBJ2-5	.	TRBV30	CAWTARGPETQYF	TGTGCCTGGACGGCCCGGGGTCCGGAGACCCAGTACTTC
few	TRBJ2-1	.	TRBV7-9	CASSFKTEQFF	TGTGCCAGCAGTTTCAAGACCGAGCAGTTCTTC
few	TRBJ1-6	TRBD1	TRBV30	CAWSVRGQASPLHF	TGTGCCTGGAGTGTCAGGGGGCAGGCTTCACCCCTCCACTTT
.	TRBJ2-1	TRBD1	TRBV7-6	CASSRRATGDNEQFF	TGTGCCAGCAGCCGGCGGGCTACAGGGGACAATGAGCAGTTCTTC
.	TRBJ1-6	TRBD1	TRBV14	CASSPLGIGTGNSPLHF	TGTGCCAGCAGCCCCCTGGGTATCGGGACAGGGAATTCACCCCTCCACTTT
.	TRBJ1-1	.	TRBV4-1	CASSQAAGMRNTEAFF	TGCGCCAGCAGCCAAGCGGCGGGGATGAGGAACACTGAAGCTTTCTTT
.	TRBJ1-2	.	TRBV28	CASSFWGRGDYGYTF	TGTGCCAGCAGTTTCTGGGGTCGGGGTGACTATGGCTACACCTTC
.	TRBJ1-1	.	TRBV4-1	CASSQDWVSPPWGAFF	TGCGCCAGCAGCCAAGATTGGGTCTCGCCCCCGTGGGGAGCTTTCTTT
.	TRBJ1-1	.	TRBV30	CAWSGEGTEAFF	TGTGCCTGGAGTGGGGAGGGCACTGAAGCTTTCTTT
.	TRBJ1-5	TRBD1	TRBV9	CASSPGTGGLNQPQHF	TGTGCCAGCAGCCCAGGGACAGGGGGCCTCAATCAGCCCCAGCATTTT
few	TRBJ1-6	.	TRBV7-9	CASSLAAGTNSPLHF	TGTGCCAGCAGCTTAGCGGCAGGGACTAATTCACCCCTCCACTTT
.	TRBJ2-7	.	TRBV7-8	CASSSIWGYEQYF	TGTGCCAGCAGCTCCATATGGGGATACGAGCAGTACTTC
.	TRBJ2-7	TRBD1	TRBV5-6	CASSYGTGDEQYF	TGTGCCAGCAGTTACGGGACAGGGGACGAGCAGTACTTC
.	TRBJ2-5	.	TRBV5-1	CASSPGAGGTQYF	TGCGCCAGCAGTCCCGGGGCTGGGGGGACCCAGTACTTC
.	TRBJ1-4	.	TRBV6-5	CASSDGVAKLFF	TGTGCCAGCTCGGATGGAGTGGCAAAACTGTTTTTT
.	TRBJ1-2	.	TRBV4-2	CASSHGQNYGYTF	TGTGCCAGCAGCCACGGACAGAACTATGGCTACACCTTC